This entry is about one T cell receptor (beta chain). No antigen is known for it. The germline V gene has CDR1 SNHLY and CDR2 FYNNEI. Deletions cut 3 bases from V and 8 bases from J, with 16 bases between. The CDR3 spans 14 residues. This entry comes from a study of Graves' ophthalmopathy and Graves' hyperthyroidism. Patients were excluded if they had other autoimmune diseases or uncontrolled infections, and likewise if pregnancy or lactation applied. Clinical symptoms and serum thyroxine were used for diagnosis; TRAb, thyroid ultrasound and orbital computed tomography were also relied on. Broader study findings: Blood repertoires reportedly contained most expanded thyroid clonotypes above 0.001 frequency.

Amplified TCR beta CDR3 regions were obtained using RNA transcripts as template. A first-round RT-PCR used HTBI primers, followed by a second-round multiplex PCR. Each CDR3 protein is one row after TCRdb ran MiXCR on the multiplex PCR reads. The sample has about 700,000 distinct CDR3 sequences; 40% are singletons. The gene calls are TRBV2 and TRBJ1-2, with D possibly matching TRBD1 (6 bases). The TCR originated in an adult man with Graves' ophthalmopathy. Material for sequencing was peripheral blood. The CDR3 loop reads CASSETQGLLGYTF. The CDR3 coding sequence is TGTGCCAGCAGTGAGACGCAGGGGTTACTCGGCTACACCTTC.